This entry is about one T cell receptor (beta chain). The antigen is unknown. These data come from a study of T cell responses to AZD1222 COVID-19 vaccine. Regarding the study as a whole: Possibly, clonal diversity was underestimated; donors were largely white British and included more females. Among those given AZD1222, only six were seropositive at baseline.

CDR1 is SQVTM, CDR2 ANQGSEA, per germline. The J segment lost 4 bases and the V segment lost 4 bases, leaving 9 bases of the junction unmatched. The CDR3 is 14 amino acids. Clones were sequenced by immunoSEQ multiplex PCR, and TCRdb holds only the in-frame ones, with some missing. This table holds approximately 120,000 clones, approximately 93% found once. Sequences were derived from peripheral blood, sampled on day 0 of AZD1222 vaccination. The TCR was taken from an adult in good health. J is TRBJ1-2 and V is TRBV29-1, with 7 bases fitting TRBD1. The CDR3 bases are TGCAGCGTTGTTGACAGGGACTTTGGCTATGGCTACACCTTC. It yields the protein CSVVDRDFGYGYTF.